Presented here are 11 T cell receptor beta chains from one specimen sequenced in a study of tumor-infiltrating lymphocytes in primary liver carcinoma. With a constant-region primer, TCR beta cDNA was made from roughly 500 ng of total RNA. Researchers made the TCR beta libraries by running three nested multiplex PCR rounds with slightly modified ARM-PCR. The first two PCR rounds used TRBV1-TRBV30 primers with a Cbeta primer, around 10 cycles each. A single record per CDR3 protein comes from TCRdb applying MiXCR to the multiplex PCR reads. The table has about 99,000 distinct CDR3 sequences, 55% to 75% seen once. The source material, 20-30 mg of unsorted bulk tissue, was used to co-extract RNA and DNA. Sequenced: liver tumor tissue from sampling region 5. The subset here: tumor region T5, tumor centre. These receptors were taken from a woman aged 55 to 70 with primary liver carcinoma and hepatitis B virus infection.

For this clonotype: Possible read error: a much larger clone is one base away. This chain joins TRBV5-4 and TRBJ2-7; TRBD1 is a possible D gene (9 bases). The CDR3 runs 16 residues. Trimming removed 7 bases from V and 3 bases from J, with 23 bases in between. CDR1 SGHNT and CDR2 YYREEE come from the germline V gene (reference sequence). The CDR3 sequence is CASCYGGGQGVYEQYF. The CDR3, as DNA: TGTGCCAGCTGCTACGGGGGGGGACAGGGAGTCTACGAGCAGTACTTC. Combining the CDR3 with reference TRBV5-4 and TRBJ2-7 gives the whole variable domain ETGVTQSPTHLIKTRGQQVTLRCSSQSGHNTVSWYQQALGQGPQFIFQYYREEENGRGNFPPRFSGLQFPNYSSELNVNALELDDSALYLCASCYGGGQGVYEQYFGPGTRLTVT.

This clonotype was counted a few times. The gene calls are TRBV29-1 and TRBJ1-2, with 8 positions matching TRBD1. The CDR3 runs 13 residues. J gave up 10 bases and V 4 bases, and 11 bases lay outside the gene matches. Germline assignment: CDR1 SQVTM and CDR2 ANQGSEA. CDR3 sequence reads: CSVAQGAEGDYTF. CDR3 in DNA: TGCAGCGTTGCGCAGGGGGCAGAGGGTGACTACACCTTC.

Regarding this clonotype: This could be a read error, since a much larger clone is one nucleotide away. The chain couples TRBV10-3 to TRBJ1-2; no firm D call. Trimming took 2 bases from V and 5 from J, leaving 12 bases between them. The CDR3 totals 14 residues. Germline CDR1 reads ENHRY; CDR2 reads SYGVKD. The CDR3 protein is CAISEAGEEYGYTF. DNA for the CDR3: TGTGCCATCAGTGAGGCAGGCGAAGAATATGGCTACACCTTC.

The CDR3: CTSSSGAGFGNEKLFF. The CDR3 DNA reads as TGTACCAGCAGCAGTGGTGCTGGGTTTGGAAATGAAAAACTGTTTTTT. The rearrangement links TRBV21-1 to TRBJ1-4. TRBV21-1 is annotated as a pseudogene. CDR3 length: 16 amino acids.

CDR3 nucleotide sequence: TGTGCCAGCAGTCTCCGGGACTTCACAGGGGAGCTGTTTTTT. It translates to CASSLRDFTGELFF. The chain joins TRBV12-3 or TRBV12-4 to TRBJ2-2, with D tentatively TRBD2 (6 bases). CDR3 length: 14 residues. V lost 5 bases and J lost 8, with 15 bases in between.

A remark on this clonotype: Possible read error: a much larger clone is one base away. The V gene is TRBV5-5, the J gene TRBJ2-3, with 8 bases lining up with TRBD1. CDR3 size: 14 residues. The germline V gene encodes CDR1 SGHKS and CDR2 YYEKEE (reference sequence). The CDR3 protein is CASSPQGAGDMQYF. In DNA, the CDR3 is TGTGCCAGCAGCCCGCAGGGGGCCGGGGATATGCAGTATTTT. Full variable domain (missing parts from reference TRBV5-5 and TRBJ2-3): DAGVTQSPTHLIKTRGQQVTLRCSPISGHKSVSWYQQVLGQGPQFIFQYYEKEERGRGNFPDRFSARQFPNYSSELNVNALLLGDSALYLCASSPQGAGDMQYFGPGTRLTVL.

Concerning this clonotype itself: This may arise from a read error, as a much more abundant clone is one base away. The chain combines TRBV6-1 with TRBJ1-1, with D perhaps TRBD1 (6 bases). From germline, CDR1 is MNHNS and CDR2 SASEGT. CDR3 length: 15 residues. CDR3 residues: CAISEGGGPGTEAFF. The DNA of the CDR3 is TGTGCCATCAGTGAAGGCGGGGGGCCGGGCACTGAAGCTTTCTTT.

This clonotype was seen a single time. With a much larger clone just one base away, this may be a read error. Lacking the conserved final phenylalanine or tryptophan, this CDR3 likely reflects a read error. This chain connects TRBV30 to TRBJ1-2; maybe TRBD1 (6 bases). The CDR3 consists of 15 residues. Germline V CDR1 and CDR2: GTSNPN, SVGIG (reference sequence). Trimming left V 0 bases short and J 4 bases short, with 15 bases between. The CDR3 sequence: CAWSVWRQGFYGYTL. DNA of the CDR3: TGTGCCTGGAGTGTGTGGCGGCAGGGGTTCTATGGCTACACCCTC.

This clonotype was detected ten times or more. The DNA of the CDR3 is TGCAGCGTTGCCCTCGGGTTATGGGACGAGCAGTACTTC. Its protein product is CSVALGLWDEQYF. The V gene is TRBV29-1, the J gene TRBJ2-7; D is unresolved. Germline V gives CDR1 SQVTM, CDR2 ANQGSEA. Trimming took 4 bases from V and 5 from J, leaving 15 bases between them. This CDR3 has 13 residues.

Concerning this clonotype itself: A junction end diverges from the germline sequence, so it may reflect a read error. The chain recombines TRBV29-1 with TRBJ2-6, with a possible D match to TRBD1 (6 bases). CDR1 is SQVTM and CDR2 is ANQGSEA in the germline V gene. The length of the CDR3 is 16 residues. The CDR3 region is CSVRGQGSSGANILTF. The CDR3 DNA follows: TGCAGCGTCCGGGGACAAGGGAGCTCTGGGGCCAACATCCTGACTTTC.

This clonotype appeared a single time. A much larger clone sits a single nucleotide away, making a read error possible. The V gene is TRBV7-8, the J gene TRBJ2-7, with D possibly TRBD1 on 6 matching bases. V lost 7 bases to trimming and J lost 2 bases, with 15 bases between them. This CDR3 is 14 amino acids long. Germline CDR1 and CDR2: SGHVS and FQNEAQ. For the CDR3, the DNA is TGTGCCAGCAACCGGACAGCCTCCACCTACGAGCAGTACTTC. This codes for CASNRTASTYEQYF.